Each of the 13 T cell receptor beta chains below was sequenced from the same sample in a study of HIV-infected patients and healthy controls. cDNA was made from 500 ng RNA using alpha and beta constant primers. Separate chain-specific third strand synthesis with multiplexing indices produced the alpha and beta libraries. One entry per CDR3 protein results from TCRdb running MiXCR on the 5' RACE reads. The sample includes some 8,100 distinct CDR3 sequences, more than 6.5% seen only once; the top ten take 20%. Antiretroviral therapy had run roughly three months, about 14 weeks, before follow-up blood collection. No cell fractionation was done, so the repertoire covers all unsorted peripheral blood T cells. The sample here was blood, taken during antiretroviral therapy. These TCRs come from an adult with HIV infection.

By proportion, this clonotype is medium-sized. This beta chain lies outside the target of a library built for alpha chains; its clone size means little. The chain recombines TRBV7-3 with TRBJ2-1, with TRBD2 as a possible D gene (7 bases). The CDR3 runs to 16 residues. Looked up from germline, CDR1 is SGHTA and CDR2 is FQGTGA. V was pared by 2 bases and J by 2 bases, with 13 bases between. CDR3 nucleotides: TGTGCCAGCAGCTTAGAGGGGGGGACGACCTACAATGAGCAGTTCTTC. Translating it yields CASSLEGGTTYNEQFF.

This clonotype has at least ten counts. Being off target in a library aimed at alpha chains, this beta chain has a size of little meaning. This chain joins TRBV24-1 and TRBJ1-1, with D tentatively TRBD1 (5 bases). Germline values: CDR1 KGHDR, CDR2 SFDVKD. The CDR3 length is 14 residues. Trimming shortened V by 4 bases and J by 0 bases, and 8 bases separated the two germline ends. The CDR3 DNA reads as TGTGCCACCAGTGACAGGGACGTGAACACTGAAGCTTTCTTT. Its translation: CATSDRDVNTEAFF.

This clonotype came up many times. This beta chain is a stray sequence in a library constructed for alpha chains; its clone size is not meaningful. The rearrangement joins TRBV30 to TRBJ2-7; no reliable D call. The CDR3 runs to 15 residues. V was cut by 0 bases and J by 7 bases, with 19 bases left in between. Germline loops: CDR1 GTSNPN, CDR2 SVGIG (reference sequence). CDR3 nucleotides: TGTGCCTGGAGTGTAGGTCCGTCGGGTTCGGAAGAGCAGTACTTC. As protein: CAWSVGPSGSEEQYF.

As concerns this clonotype: Because the library targeted alpha chains, this beta chain is an off-target read whose size means little. The V call is TRBV28, the J call TRBJ2-3; weak D call: TRBD2 (6 bases). The CDR3 spans 14 residues. Germline loops: CDR1 MDHEN, CDR2 SYDVKM. V shed 0 bases and J shed 3 bases, with 7 bases lying between them. CDR3 DNA sequence: TGTGCCAGCAGTTTATGGGGGGGAACAGATACGCAGTATTTT. Translating gives CASSLWGGTDTQYF.

This clonotype was counted many times. Being off target in a library aimed at alpha chains, this beta chain has a size of little meaning. V gene TRBV10-3 combines with J gene TRBJ1-1, with 7 nucleotides matching TRBD1. CDR3 length: 15 residues. Germline V lookup: CDR1 ENHRY, CDR2 SYGVKD. Trimming cost V 3 bases and J 4 bases; bases outside gene matches: 8. CDR3 residues: CAISEGGQKGTEAFF. CDR3 nucleotides: TGTGCCATCAGTGAAGGGGGACAGAAGGGCACTGAAGCTTTCTTT.

This clonotype was seen repeatedly, ten times or more. This beta chain appears as a stray read in a library generated for alpha chains; its size is not informative. This chain links TRBV6-2 or TRBV6-3 with TRBJ2-7; the D gene is possibly TRBD1 (5 bases). V gave up 6 bases and J gave up 7 bases, with 16 bases separating them. CDR3 length: 13 amino acids. Germline-derived CDR1 and CDR2 are MNHEY and SVGEGT. CDR3 protein: CASRDSHLGEQYF. Written as DNA, the CDR3 is TGTGCCAGCAGAGACAGCCACTTGGGTGAGCAGTACTTC.

This clonotype is judged medium-sized. This beta chain is off target for a library built for alpha chains, so its abundance means little. V is TRBV27 and J is TRBJ2-7; TRBD1 agrees at 11 bases. Germline V lookup: CDR1 MNHEY, CDR2 SMNVEV (reference sequence). This CDR3 has 15 amino acids. J gave up 4 bases and V 4 bases, and 6 bases lay outside the gene matches. CDR3 in amino acids: CASSSRDRGKYEQYF. Here the CDR3 DNA reads TGTGCCAGCAGTTCCCGGGACAGGGGGAAATACGAGCAGTACTTC.

This clonotype was seen repeatedly, ten times or more. Little can be read into the size of this beta chain, an off-target read in a library designed for alpha chains. The V gene is TRBV12-3 or TRBV12-4, the J gene TRBJ2-5, with D unresolved. Trimming shortened V by 2 bases and J by 2 bases, and 9 bases separated the two germline ends. The CDR3 is 14 residues long. The chain's CDR3 is CASSLNMPQETQYF. Here the CDR3 DNA reads TGTGCCAGCAGTTTAAATATGCCGCAAGAGACCCAGTACTTC.

This clonotype is termed medium-sized (0.01 to 0.1%). This beta chain slipped into a library made for alpha chains as a stray read, so its size is not meaningful. The chain combines TRBV9 with TRBJ1-2; no firm D call. CDR3 size: 13 residues. V was cut by 2 bases and J by 8 bases, with 13 bases left in between. Germline-derived CDR1 and CDR2 are SGDLS and YYNGEE. The CDR3 nucleotides read TGTGCCAGCAGCGTCGATACAGTGATCGGCTACACCTTC. Its translation: CASSVDTVIGYTF.

In this sample, this clonotype turned up many times. This beta chain is off target for a library built for alpha chains, so its abundance means little. This rearrangement joins TRBV30 to TRBJ2-5; D unresolved. The CDR3 extends over 11 amino acids. The germline V gene encodes CDR1 GTSNPN and CDR2 SVGIG (reference sequence). V was shortened by 0 bases and J by 4 bases, with 3 bases between the two germline ends. The CDR3 loop reads CAWSVRETQYF. The CDR3 nucleotides read TGTGCCTGGAGTGTAAGAGAGACCCAGTACTTC.

This clonotype is deemed medium-sized. This beta chain is off target for a library built for alpha chains, so its abundance means little. As DNA, the CDR3 is TGTGCCAGCAGTTGGCGGGATGAGACCCAGTACTTC. Its protein product is CASSWRDETQYF. The rearrangement links TRBV7-6 to TRBJ2-5, with D maybe TRBD2 (6 bases). Trimming took 6 bases from V and 5 from J, leaving 10 bases between them. CDR1 SGHVS and CDR2 FNYEAQ come from the germline V gene. This CDR3 is 12 amino acids long.

The sample holds many counts of this clonotype. A library prepared for alpha chains yielded this beta chain as an off-target read; its size is of little meaning. This chain connects TRBV19 to TRBJ2-1; D possibly matches TRBD1 or TRBD2 (5 bases each). The CDR3 covers 13 residues. Germline assignment: CDR1 LNHDA and CDR2 SQIVND (reference sequence). V gave up 8 bases and J gave up 8 bases, with 16 bases separating them. CDR3 coding DNA: TGTGCCAGTTTGGGGCAGGGACGTTATGAGCAGTTCTTC. The encoded protein is CASLGQGRYEQFF.

This clonotype was detected ten times or more. Within a library made for alpha chains, this beta chain is off target, and its count is uninformative. This chain links TRBV7-9 with TRBJ2-3; D is uncertain. The CDR3 runs 13 residues. Germline V gene data show CDR1 as SEHNR and CDR2 as FQNEAQ (reference sequence). Trimming took 10 bases from V and 1 from J, leaving 12 bases between them. The DNA for the CDR3 is TGTGCCACTGCCATGGCGGGCACAGATACGCAGTATTTT. Amino acids: CATAMAGTDTQYF.